The T cell receptor beta chain under discussion was sequenced for a study of cytomegalovirus exposure and HLA in healthy donors. Primers: 60 Vbeta forward and 13 Jbeta reverse. TCRdb's table, derived via immunoSEQ multiplex PCR, lists solely in-frame clones and lacks some. This table holds under 150,000 clones, roughly two thirds found once. The CDR3 runs to 14 residues. V dropped 3 bases and J dropped 1; count of bases not matched to a gene: 0. Germline values: CDR1 KGHSH, CDR2 LQKENI. The source is a human donor in good health. Sequenced input: PBMCs. The chain has TRBV18 and TRBJ1-3; 7 positions agree with TRBD1. CDR3 sequence (DNA): TGTGCCAGCTCACCGACAGGGTCTGGAAACACCATATATTTT. It yields the protein CASSPTGSGNTIYF. Using reference TRBV18 and TRBJ1-3 for the parts outside the CDR3, the full variable domain is NAGVMQNPRHLVRRRGQEARLRCSPMKGHSHVYWYRQLPEEGLKFMVYLQKENIIDESGMPKERFSAEFPKEGPSILRIQQVVRGDSAAYFCASSPTGSGNTIYFGEGSWLTVV.